This TCR beta chain was identified in a study of vaccination and CD4 T cells after COVID-19. With the Oncomine TCR Beta short-read assay, DNA from cultured CD4+ T cells was sequenced. Via MiXCR, TCRdb re-called the PCR reads, giving one row per CDR3 protein. The data hold about 9,800 distinct CDR3 sequences, with roughly half observed a single time. In the case of this clonotype: Its target is not known.

Regarding treatment: 10-day PBMC culture with coronavirus spike peptide pools or control peptides (ViraFEST assay). The length of the CDR3 is 13 residues. V was shortened by 4 bases and J by 1 base, with 8 bases between the two germline ends. In germline, CDR1 is MNHEY, CDR2 SVGEGT. The rearrangement links TRBV6-2 or TRBV6-3 to TRBJ2-7; D is undetermined. The sample consisted of CD4+ T cells from blood, cultured in vitro. This receptor was identified in a human donor who had recovered from COVID-19. The chain's CDR3 is CASSLGLSYEQYF. In DNA form, the CDR3 reads TGTGCCAGCAGTTTAGGGTTATCCTACGAGCAGTACTTC.